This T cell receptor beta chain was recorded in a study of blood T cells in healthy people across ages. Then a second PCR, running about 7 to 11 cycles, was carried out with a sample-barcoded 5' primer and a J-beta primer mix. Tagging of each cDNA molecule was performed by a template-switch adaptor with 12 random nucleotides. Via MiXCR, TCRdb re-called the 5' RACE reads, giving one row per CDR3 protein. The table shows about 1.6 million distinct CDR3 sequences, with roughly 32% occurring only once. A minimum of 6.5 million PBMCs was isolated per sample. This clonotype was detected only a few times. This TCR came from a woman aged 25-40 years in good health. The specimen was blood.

The CDR3 region has the DNA TGCAGTGCTAGCGTCCGGGGACCATCAACGGATACGCAGTATTTT. This sequence encodes CSASVRGPSTDTQYF. The V call is TRBV20-1, the J call TRBJ2-3, with D perhaps matching TRBD1 or TRBD2 (5 bases each). Deletions cut 3 bases from V and 6 bases from J, with 19 bases between. The CDR3 extends over 15 amino acids. Germline CDR1 is DFQATT and CDR2 is SNEGSKA (reference sequence).